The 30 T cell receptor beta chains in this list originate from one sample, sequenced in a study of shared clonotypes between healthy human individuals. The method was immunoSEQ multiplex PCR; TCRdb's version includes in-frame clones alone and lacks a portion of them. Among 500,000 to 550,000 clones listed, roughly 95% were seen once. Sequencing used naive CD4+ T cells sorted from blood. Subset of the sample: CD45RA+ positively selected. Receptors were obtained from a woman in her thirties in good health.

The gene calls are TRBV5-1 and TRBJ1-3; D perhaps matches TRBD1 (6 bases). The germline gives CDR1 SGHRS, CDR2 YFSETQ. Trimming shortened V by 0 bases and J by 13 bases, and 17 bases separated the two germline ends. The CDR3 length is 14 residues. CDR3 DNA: TGCGCCAGCAGCTTGGGGGGCCACAGGGACCCAATATATTTT. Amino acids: CASSLGGHRDPIYF.

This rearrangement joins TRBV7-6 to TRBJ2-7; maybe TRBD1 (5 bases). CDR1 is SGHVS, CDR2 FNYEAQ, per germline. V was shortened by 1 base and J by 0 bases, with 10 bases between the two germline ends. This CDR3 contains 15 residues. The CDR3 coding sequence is TGTGCCAGCAGCTTAGAAGGAGACAGCTCCTACGAGCAGTACTTC. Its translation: CASSLEGDSSYEQYF. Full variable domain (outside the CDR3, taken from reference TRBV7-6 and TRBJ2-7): GAGVSQSPRYKVTKRGQDVALRCDPISGHVSLYWYRQALGQGPEFLTYFNYEAQQDKSGLPNDRFSAERPEGSISTLTIQRTEQRDSAMYRCASSLEGDSSYEQYFGPGTRLTVT.

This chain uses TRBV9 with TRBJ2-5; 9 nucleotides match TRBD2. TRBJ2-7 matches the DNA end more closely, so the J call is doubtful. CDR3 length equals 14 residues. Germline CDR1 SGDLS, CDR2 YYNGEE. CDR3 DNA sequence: TGTGCCAGCAGCGTGGCTAGCGGGACATACGAGCAGTACTTC. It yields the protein CASSVASGTYEQYF.

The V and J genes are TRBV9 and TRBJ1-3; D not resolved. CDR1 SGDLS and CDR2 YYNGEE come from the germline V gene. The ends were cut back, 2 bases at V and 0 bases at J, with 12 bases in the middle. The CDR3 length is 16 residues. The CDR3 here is CASSVRGADSGNTIYF. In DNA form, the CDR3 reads TGTGCCAGCAGCGTCAGAGGTGCAGACTCTGGAAACACCATATATTTT.

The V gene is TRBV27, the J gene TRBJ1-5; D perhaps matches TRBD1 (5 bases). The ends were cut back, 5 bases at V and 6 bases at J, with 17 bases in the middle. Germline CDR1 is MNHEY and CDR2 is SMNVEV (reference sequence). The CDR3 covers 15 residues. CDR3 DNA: TGTGCCAGCAGTAAACTAGGTGGGGGTAGTCAGCCCCAGCATTTT. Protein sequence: CASSKLGGGSQPQHF.

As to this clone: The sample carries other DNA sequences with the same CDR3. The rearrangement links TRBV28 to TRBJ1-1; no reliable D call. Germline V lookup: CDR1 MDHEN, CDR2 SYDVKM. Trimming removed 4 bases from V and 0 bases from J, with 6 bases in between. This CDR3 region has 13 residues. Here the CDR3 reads CASSSGVNTEAFF. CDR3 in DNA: TGTGCCAGCAGTTCCGGGGTGAACACTGAAGCTTTCTTT.

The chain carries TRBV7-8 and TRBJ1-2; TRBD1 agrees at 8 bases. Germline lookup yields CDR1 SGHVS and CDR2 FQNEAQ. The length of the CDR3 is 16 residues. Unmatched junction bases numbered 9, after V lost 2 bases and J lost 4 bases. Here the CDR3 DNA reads TGTGCCAGCAGCTTACGCCGGGACAGGAGTTTCTATGGCTACACCTTC. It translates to CASSLRRDRSFYGYTF.

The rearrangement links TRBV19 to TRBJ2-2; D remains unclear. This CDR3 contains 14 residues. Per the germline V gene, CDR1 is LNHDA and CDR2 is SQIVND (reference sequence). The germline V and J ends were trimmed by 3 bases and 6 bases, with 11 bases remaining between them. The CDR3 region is CASSIPLGPGELFF. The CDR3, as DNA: TGTGCCAGTAGTATCCCGCTGGGTCCCGGGGAGCTGTTTTTT.

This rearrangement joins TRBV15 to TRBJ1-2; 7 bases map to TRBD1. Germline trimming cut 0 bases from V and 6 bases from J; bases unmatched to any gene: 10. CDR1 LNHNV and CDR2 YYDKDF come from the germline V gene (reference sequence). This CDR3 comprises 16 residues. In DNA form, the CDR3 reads TGTGCCACCAGCAGAGATGAGGGGACAGTCTGGGATGGCTACACCTTC. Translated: CATSRDEGTVWDGYTF.

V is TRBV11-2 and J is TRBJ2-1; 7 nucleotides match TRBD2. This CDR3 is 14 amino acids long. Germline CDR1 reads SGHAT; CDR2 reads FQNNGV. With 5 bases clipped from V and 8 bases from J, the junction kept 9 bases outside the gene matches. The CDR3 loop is CASSRRERPDEQFF. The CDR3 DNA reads TGTGCCAGCAGCCGGCGGGAGCGCCCGGATGAGCAGTTCTTC.

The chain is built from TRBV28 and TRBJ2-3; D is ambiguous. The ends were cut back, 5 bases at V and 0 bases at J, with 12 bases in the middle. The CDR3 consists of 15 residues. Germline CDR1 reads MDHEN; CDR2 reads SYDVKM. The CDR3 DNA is TGTGCCAGCAGTCCTAAGGGTCCTAGCACAGATACGCAGTATTTT. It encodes CASSPKGPSTDTQYF.

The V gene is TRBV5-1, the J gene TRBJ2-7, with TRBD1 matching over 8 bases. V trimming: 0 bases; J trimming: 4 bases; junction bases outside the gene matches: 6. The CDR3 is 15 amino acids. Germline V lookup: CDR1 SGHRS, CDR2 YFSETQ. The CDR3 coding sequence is TGCGCCAGCAGCTTGGCTCCAGGGGGCTTGTACGAGCAGTACTTC. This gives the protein CASSLAPGGLYEQYF.

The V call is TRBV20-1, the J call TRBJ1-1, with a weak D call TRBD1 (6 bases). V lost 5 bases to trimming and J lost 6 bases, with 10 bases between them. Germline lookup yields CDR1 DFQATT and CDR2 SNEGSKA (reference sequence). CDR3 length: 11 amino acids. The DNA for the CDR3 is TGCAGTGCTTCACAGGGATCTGAAGCTTTCTTT. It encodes CSASQGSEAFF.

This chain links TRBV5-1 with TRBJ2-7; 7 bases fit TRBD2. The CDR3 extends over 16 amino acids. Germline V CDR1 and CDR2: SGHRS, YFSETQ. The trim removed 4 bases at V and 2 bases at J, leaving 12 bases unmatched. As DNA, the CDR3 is TGCGCCAGCAGCGGAGGTCTTAGCCGGGAGGCCTACGAGCAGTACTTC. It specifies CASSGGLSREAYEQYF.

CDR3 sequence: CASTQLGEGPTDTQYF. The CDR3 DNA sequence: TGTGCCAGCACCCAGCTGGGGGAGGGCCCCACAGATACGCAGTATTTT. The chain is built from TRBV27 and TRBJ2-3, with 7 bases that match TRBD2. This CDR3 has 16 residues. Germline CDR1 is MNHEY and CDR2 is SMNVEV (reference sequence). Trimming removed 7 bases from V and 2 bases from J; junction bases left unmatched: 12.

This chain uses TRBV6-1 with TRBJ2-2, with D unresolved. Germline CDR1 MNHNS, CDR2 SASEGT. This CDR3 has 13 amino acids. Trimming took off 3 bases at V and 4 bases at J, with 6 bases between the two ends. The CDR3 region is CASSDLTTGELFF. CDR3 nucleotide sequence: TGTGCCAGCAGTGACCTGACCACCGGGGAGCTGTTTTTT.

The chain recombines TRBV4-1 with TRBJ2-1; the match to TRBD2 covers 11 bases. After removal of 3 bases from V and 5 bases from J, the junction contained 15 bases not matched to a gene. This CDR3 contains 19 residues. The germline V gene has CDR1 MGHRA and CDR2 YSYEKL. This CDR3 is CASSQLPGPTSGSNNEQFF. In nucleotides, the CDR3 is TGCGCCAGCAGCCAGCTGCCTGGGCCTACTAGCGGGAGCAACAATGAGCAGTTCTTC.

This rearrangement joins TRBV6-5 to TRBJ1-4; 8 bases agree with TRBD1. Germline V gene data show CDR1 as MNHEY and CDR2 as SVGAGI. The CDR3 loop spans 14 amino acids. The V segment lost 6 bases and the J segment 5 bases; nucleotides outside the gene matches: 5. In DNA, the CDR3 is TGTGCCAGCAGCCGGGACAGGTGGAATGAAAAACTGTTTTTT. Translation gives CASSRDRWNEKLFF.

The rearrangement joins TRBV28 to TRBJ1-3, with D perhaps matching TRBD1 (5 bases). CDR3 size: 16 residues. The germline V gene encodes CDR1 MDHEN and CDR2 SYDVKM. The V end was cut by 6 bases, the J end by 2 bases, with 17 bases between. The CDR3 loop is CASRRGGMITGNTIYF. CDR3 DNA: TGTGCCAGCAGGCGGGGGGGGATGATCACTGGAAACACCATATATTTT.

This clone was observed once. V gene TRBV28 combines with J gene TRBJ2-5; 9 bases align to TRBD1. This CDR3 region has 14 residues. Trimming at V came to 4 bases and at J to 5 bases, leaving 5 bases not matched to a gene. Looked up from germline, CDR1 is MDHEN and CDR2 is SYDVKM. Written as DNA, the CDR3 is TGTGCCAGCAGTTCGGGACAGGGATATGAGACCCAGTACTTC. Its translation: CASSSGQGYETQYF. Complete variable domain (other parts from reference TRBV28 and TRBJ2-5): DVKVTQSSRYLVKRTGEKVFLECVQDMDHENMFWYRQDPGLGLRLIYFSYDVKMKEKGDIPEGYSVSREKKERFSLILESASTNQTSMYLCASSSGQGYETQYFGPGTRLLVL.

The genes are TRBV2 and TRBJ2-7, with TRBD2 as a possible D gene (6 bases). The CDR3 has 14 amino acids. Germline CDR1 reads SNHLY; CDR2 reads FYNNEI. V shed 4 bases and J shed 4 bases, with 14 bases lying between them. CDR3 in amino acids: CASSVGRRDYEQYF. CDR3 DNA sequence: TGTGCCAGCAGTGTGGGCAGGCGGGATTACGAGCAGTACTTC.

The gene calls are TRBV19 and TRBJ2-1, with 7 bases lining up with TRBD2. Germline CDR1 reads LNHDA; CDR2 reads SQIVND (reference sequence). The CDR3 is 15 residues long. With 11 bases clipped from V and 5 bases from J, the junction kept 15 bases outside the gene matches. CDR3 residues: CASGGRLAENNEQFF. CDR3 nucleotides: TGTGCCTCGGGAGGTCGGCTAGCGGAAAACAATGAGCAGTTCTTC.

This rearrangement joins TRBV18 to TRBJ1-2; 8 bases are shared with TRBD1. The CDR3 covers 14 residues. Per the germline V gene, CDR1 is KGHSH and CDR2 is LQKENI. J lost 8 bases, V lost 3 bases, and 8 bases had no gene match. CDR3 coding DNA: TGTGCCAGCTCACCGGGACAGGACTTTCAGGGCTACACCTTC. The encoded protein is CASSPGQDFQGYTF.

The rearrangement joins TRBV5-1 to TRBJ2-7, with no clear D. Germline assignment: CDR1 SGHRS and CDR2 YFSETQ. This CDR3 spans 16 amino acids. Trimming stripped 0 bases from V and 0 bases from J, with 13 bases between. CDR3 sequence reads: CASSLASATSSYEQYF. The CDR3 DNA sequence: TGCGCCAGCAGCTTGGCCAGTGCAACGAGCTCCTACGAGCAGTACTTC.

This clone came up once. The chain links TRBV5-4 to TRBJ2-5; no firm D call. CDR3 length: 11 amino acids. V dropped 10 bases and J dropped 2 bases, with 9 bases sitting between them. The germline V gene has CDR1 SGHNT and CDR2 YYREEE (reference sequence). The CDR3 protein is CAGGTQETQYF. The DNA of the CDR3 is TGTGCCGGTGGAACTCAAGAGACCCAGTACTTC.

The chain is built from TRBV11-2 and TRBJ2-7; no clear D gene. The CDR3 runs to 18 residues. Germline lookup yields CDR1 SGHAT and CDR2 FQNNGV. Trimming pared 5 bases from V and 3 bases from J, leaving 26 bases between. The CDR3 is CASSESGRLTPRGYEQYF. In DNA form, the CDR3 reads TGTGCCAGCAGCGAAAGTGGGCGACTGACTCCCCGAGGCTACGAGCAGTACTTC.

The CDR3, as DNA: TGTGCCAGCAGCCGCACAGGGACTGAAAAACTGTTTTTT. Amino acids: CASSRTGTEKLFF. The chain uses TRBV6-5 and TRBJ1-4; D is possibly TRBD1 (6 bases). Per germline, CDR1 MNHEY and CDR2 SVGAGI. The V and J ends lost 6 bases and 7 bases respectively, with 12 bases between them. The CDR3 extends over 13 amino acids.

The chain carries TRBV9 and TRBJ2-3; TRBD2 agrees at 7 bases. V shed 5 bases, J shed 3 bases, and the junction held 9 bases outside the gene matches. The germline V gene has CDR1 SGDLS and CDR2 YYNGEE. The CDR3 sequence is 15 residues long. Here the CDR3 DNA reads TGTGCCAGCAGGCCATTCGCGGGAGATACAGATACGCAGTATTTT. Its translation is CASRPFAGDTDTQYF.

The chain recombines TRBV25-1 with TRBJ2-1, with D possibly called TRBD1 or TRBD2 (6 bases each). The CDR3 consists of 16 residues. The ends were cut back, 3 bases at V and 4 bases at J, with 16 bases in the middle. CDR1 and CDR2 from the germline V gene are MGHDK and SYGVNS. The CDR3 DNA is TGTGCCAGCAGTGAGGGGGGCGGGATTCCATACAATGAGCAGTTCTTC. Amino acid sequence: CASSEGGGIPYNEQFF.

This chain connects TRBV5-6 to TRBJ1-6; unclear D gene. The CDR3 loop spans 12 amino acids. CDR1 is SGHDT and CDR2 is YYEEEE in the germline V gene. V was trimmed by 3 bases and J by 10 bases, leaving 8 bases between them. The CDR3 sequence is CASSYRRSPLHF. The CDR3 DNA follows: TGTGCCAGCAGCTACCGGAGATCACCCCTCCACTTT.